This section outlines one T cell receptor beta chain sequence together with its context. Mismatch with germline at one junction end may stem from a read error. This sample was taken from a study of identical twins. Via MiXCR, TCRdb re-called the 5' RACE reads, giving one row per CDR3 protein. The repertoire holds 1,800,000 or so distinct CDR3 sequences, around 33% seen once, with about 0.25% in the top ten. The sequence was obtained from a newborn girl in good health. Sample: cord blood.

The CDR3 nucleotides are TGTGCCATCAGTGTTAACTTCCGGGCCTCGAGTGAAGAACTGTTTTTT. Residues: CAISVNFRASSEELFF. V and J are TRBV10-3 and TRBJ1-4; the D is unclear. The CDR3 runs 16 residues. Germline CDR1 reads ENHRY; CDR2 reads SYGVKD.